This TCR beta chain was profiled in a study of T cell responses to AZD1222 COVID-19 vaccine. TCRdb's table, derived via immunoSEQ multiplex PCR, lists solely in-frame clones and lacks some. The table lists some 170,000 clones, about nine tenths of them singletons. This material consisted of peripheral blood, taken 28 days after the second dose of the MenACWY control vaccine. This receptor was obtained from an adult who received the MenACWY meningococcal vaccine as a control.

CDR3 in DNA: TGTGCCAGCAGTTCTAGTCAGCCCCAGCATTTT. Its translation is CASSSSQPQHF. This sequence joins TRBV28 and TRBJ1-5, with D hard to call. The CDR3 has 11 amino acids. Trimming took 4 bases from V and 6 from J, leaving 4 bases between them. Germline V gives CDR1 MDHEN, CDR2 SYDVKM.